These T cell receptor beta chains were read from a single sample in a study of blood T cell repertoires in COVID-19. Sequencing used immunoSEQ multiplex PCR; TCRdb keeps in-frame clones, though not all of them. The table records 53,000 or so clones, roughly 84% of them present only once. Material: peripheral blood. Receptor source: a man aged 70 or older with active COVID-19. Each CDR3 is given with its conserved first and last residue. Fields, in order: CDR3 protein, CDR3 DNA, J gene, clone size, D gene, V gene. A D gene is named only where the DNA matches it firmly. Where a row states a size, it is once, few, many or the class of an expanded clone; other rows omit it.

cdr3_aa: CASSPGNFLGADTQYF
cdr3_nt: TGTGCCAGCAGCCCAGGGAATTTTCTAGGCGCAGATACGCAGTATTTT
j_call: TRBJ2-3
clone_size: .
d_call: .
v_call: TRBV7-6

cdr3_aa: CASSVEGQGQEAFF
cdr3_nt: TGTGCCAGCAGCGTAGAAGGGCAAGGACAGGAAGCTTTCTTT
j_call: TRBJ1-1
clone_size: .
d_call: .
v_call: TRBV9

cdr3_aa: CASSFDRGYEQYF
cdr3_nt: TGTGCCAGCAGCTTCGACAGGGGATACGAGCAGTACTTC
j_call: TRBJ2-7
clone_size: .
d_call: TRBD1
v_call: TRBV7-2

cdr3_aa: CASSQDQGGADTQYF
cdr3_nt: TGCGCCAGCAGCCAAGATCAAGGGGGCGCGGATACGCAGTATTTT
j_call: TRBJ2-3
clone_size: .
d_call: TRBD1
v_call: TRBV4-1

cdr3_aa: CASSLTGLGTEAFF
cdr3_nt: TGTGCCAGCAGCCTGACAGGTCTTGGCACTGAAGCTTTCTTT
j_call: TRBJ1-1
clone_size: .
d_call: .
v_call: TRBV11-3

cdr3_aa: CASSQGSGRSDTGELFF
cdr3_nt: TGCGCCAGCAGCCAAGGATCAGGGCGAAGTGACACCGGGGAGCTGTTTTTT
j_call: TRBJ2-2
clone_size: few
d_call: .
v_call: TRBV4-3

cdr3_aa: CASSPYRSSGAITWNTQYF
cdr3_nt: TGCGCCAGCAGCCCCTACCGGTCTAGCGGGGCTATAACTTGGAATACGCAGTATTTT
j_call: TRBJ2-3
clone_size: .
d_call: TRBD2
v_call: TRBV4-3

cdr3_aa: CASSRQVSYEQYF
cdr3_nt: TGTGCCAGCAGTAGACAAGTCTCCTACGAGCAGTACTTC
j_call: TRBJ2-7
clone_size: .
d_call: .
v_call: TRBV6-6

cdr3_aa: CASSFEVFGQGHGYTF
cdr3_nt: TGTGCCAGCAGCTTCGAGGTGTTTGGGCAGGGCCATGGCTACACCTTC
j_call: TRBJ1-2
clone_size: few
d_call: .
v_call: TRBV7-9

cdr3_aa: CASSQDFTGRAHF
cdr3_nt: TGCGCCAGCAGCCAAGATTTCACAGGACGGGCACACTTC
j_call: TRBJ2-5
clone_size: .
d_call: .
v_call: TRBV4-3

cdr3_aa: CASSTGTGVVYYGYTF
cdr3_nt: TGTGCCAGCAGCACCGGGACAGGGGTCGTCTACTATGGCTACACCTTC
j_call: TRBJ1-2
clone_size: .
d_call: TRBD1
v_call: TRBV7-9

cdr3_aa: CASSHRDRGQPQHF
cdr3_nt: TGTGCCAGTAGCCACCGGGACAGGGGCCAGCCCCAGCATTTT
j_call: TRBJ1-5
clone_size: few
d_call: TRBD1
v_call: TRBV19

cdr3_aa: CASSPAGARGNEQFF
cdr3_nt: TGTGCCAGCAGTCCTGCGGGGGCCCGGGGCAATGAGCAGTTCTTC
j_call: TRBJ2-1
clone_size: once
d_call: .
v_call: TRBV6-4

cdr3_aa: CASRMSGAGYNTF
cdr3_nt: TGTGCCAGCAGGATGAGTGGCGCAGGGTACAACACCTTC
j_call: TRBJ1-2
clone_size: .
d_call: .
v_call: TRBV6-5

cdr3_aa: CASSSSSQGIGQPQHF
cdr3_nt: TGTGCCAGCAGTTCCTCCTCACAGGGTATAGGACAGCCCCAGCATTTT
j_call: TRBJ1-5
clone_size: .
d_call: .
v_call: TRBV27

cdr3_aa: CASSRQRQVTDTQYF
cdr3_nt: TGTGCCAGCAGCCGCCAAAGACAGGTTACAGATACGCAGTATTTT
j_call: TRBJ2-3
clone_size: .
d_call: .
v_call: TRBV7-2

cdr3_aa: CASSLGGMNTEAFF
cdr3_nt: TGTGCCAGCAGCCTCGGAGGAATGAACACTGAAGCTTTCTTT
j_call: TRBJ1-1
clone_size: .
d_call: .
v_call: TRBV7-2

cdr3_aa: CASSLGGTGAYSNQPQHF
cdr3_nt: TGTGCCAGCAGCTTGGGGGGGACAGGGGCTTATAGCAATCAGCCCCAGCATTTT
j_call: TRBJ1-5
clone_size: .
d_call: TRBD1
v_call: TRBV7-9

cdr3_aa: CASSLEPGTGSNYGYTF
cdr3_nt: TGTGCCAGCAGCTTAGAACCGGGGACAGGATCCAACTATGGCTACACCTTC
j_call: TRBJ1-2
clone_size: few
d_call: TRBD1
v_call: TRBV7-2

cdr3_aa: CAITDRGNTEAFF
cdr3_nt: TGTGCCATCACGGACAGGGGGAACACTGAAGCTTTCTTT
j_call: TRBJ1-1
clone_size: .
d_call: TRBD1
v_call: TRBV19

cdr3_aa: CASSPSGEKLFF
cdr3_nt: TGTGCCAGCAGCCCTAGCGGTGAAAAACTGTTTTTT
j_call: TRBJ1-4
clone_size: .
d_call: .
v_call: TRBV9

cdr3_aa: CASSFGAGYGYTF
cdr3_nt: TGTGCCAGCAGCTTTGGTGCAGGCTATGGCTACACCTTC
j_call: TRBJ1-2
clone_size: .
d_call: .
v_call: TRBV11-2

cdr3_aa: CASRQGAPDGYTF
cdr3_nt: TGTGCTAGCCGACAGGGGGCGCCGGATGGCTACACCTTC
j_call: TRBJ1-2
clone_size: many
d_call: TRBD1
v_call: TRBV10-3

cdr3_aa: CASSQYRGNTQYF
cdr3_nt: TGTGCCAGCAGCCAATACCGGGGTAATACGCAGTATTTT
j_call: TRBJ2-3
clone_size: .
d_call: .
v_call: TRBV14

cdr3_aa: CASSLRGTGTTGELFF
cdr3_nt: TGTGCCAGCAGCCTCAGAGGGACAGGGACCACCGGGGAGCTGTTTTTT
j_call: TRBJ2-2
clone_size: .
d_call: TRBD1
v_call: TRBV5-6

cdr3_aa: CASSPKQGLNYGYTF
cdr3_nt: TGTGCCAGCTCACCGAAACAGGGGTTGAACTATGGCTACACCTTC
j_call: TRBJ1-2
clone_size: .
d_call: TRBD1
v_call: TRBV18